This T cell receptor beta chain was observed in a study of CD4 T cells in relation to SARS-CoV-2 and coronaviruses. Germline V CDR1 and CDR2: SNHLY, FYNNEI. CDR3 size: 15 residues. J lost 8 bases, V lost 2 bases, and 7 bases had no gene match. Using immunoSEQ multiplex PCR, the repertoire was profiled, and TCRdb retains in-frame clones only, with some absent. Of tens of thousands of clones in the sample, 55% to 75% are singletons; the top ten hold over 9%. CD4+ T cells from unexposed donors were obtained before the COVID-19 pandemic (2011-2018). After roughly ten days of culture, CD4+ T cells were isolated. As cell numbers allowed, unexposed-donor CD4+ T cells faced SARS-CoV-2 S/N and four cold-coronavirus spikes. Comment on this clone: Its antigen is still unknown.

This chain joins TRBV2 and TRBJ2-1; 9 bases match TRBD2. Sequencing was performed on CD4+ T cells from PBMCs, cultured in vitro. The origin of this receptor is a human donor in good health. The CDR3 protein is CASSELGRGGYEQFF. The CDR3 coding sequence is TGTGCCAGCAGTGAATTGGGGCGGGGGGGCTATGAGCAGTTCTTC.